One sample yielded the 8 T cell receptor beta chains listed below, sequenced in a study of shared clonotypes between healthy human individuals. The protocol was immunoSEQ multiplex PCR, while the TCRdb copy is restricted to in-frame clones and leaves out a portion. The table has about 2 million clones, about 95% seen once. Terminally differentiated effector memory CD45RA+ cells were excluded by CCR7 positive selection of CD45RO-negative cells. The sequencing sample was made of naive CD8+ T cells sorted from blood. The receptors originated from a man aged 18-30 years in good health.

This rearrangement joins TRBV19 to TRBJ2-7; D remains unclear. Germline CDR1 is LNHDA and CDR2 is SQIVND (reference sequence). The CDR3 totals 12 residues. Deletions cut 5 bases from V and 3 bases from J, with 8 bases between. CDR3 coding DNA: TGTGCCAGTAGTCTCAACCGCTACGAGCAGTACTTC. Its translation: CASSLNRYEQYF.

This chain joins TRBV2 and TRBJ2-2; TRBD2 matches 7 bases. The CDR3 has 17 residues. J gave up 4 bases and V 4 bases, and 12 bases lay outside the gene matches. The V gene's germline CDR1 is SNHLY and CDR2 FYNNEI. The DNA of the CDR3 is TGTGCCAGCAGTGTGGATTTGTCGCGGGAGTTCACCGGGGAGCTGTTTTTT. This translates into CASSVDLSREFTGELFF.

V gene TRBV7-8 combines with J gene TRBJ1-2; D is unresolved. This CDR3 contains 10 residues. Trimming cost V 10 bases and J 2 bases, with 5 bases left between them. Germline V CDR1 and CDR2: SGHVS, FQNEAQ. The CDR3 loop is CAIHNYGYTF. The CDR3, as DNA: TGTGCCATCCACAACTATGGCTACACCTTC.

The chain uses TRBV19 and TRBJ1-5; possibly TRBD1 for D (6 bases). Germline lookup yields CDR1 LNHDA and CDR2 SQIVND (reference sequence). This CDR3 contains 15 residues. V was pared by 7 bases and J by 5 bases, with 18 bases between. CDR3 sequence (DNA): TGTGCCAGTACCTCATCCCAGGGGTGGGATCAGCCCCAGCATTTT. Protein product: CASTSSQGWDQPQHF.

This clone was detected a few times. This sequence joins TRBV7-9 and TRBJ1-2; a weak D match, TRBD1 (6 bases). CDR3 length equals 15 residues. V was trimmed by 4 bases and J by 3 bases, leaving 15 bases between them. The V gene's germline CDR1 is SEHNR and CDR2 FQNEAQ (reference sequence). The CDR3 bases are TGTGCCAGCAGCTACCGAGGGGGGGTAGACTATGGCTACACCTTC. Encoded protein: CASSYRGGVDYGYTF.

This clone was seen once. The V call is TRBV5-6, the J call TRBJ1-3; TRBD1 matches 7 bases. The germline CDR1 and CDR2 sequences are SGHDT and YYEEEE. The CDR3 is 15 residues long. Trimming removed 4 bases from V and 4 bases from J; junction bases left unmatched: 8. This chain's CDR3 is CASSSPDRAGNTIYF. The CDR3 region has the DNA TGTGCCAGCAGCAGCCCCGACAGGGCAGGAAACACCATATATTTT.

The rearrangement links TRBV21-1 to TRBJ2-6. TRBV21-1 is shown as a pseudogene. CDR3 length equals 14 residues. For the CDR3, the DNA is TGTGCCAGCCTCACCTTCTCTGGGGCCAACGTCCTGACTTTC. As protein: CASLTFSGANVLTF.

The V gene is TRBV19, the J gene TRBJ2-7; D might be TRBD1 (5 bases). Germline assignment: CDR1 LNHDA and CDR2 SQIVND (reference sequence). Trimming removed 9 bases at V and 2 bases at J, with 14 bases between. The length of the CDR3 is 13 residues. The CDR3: CASRRGTTYEQYF. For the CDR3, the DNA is TGTGCCAGCCGAAGGGGCACCACCTACGAGCAGTACTTC.